Described below is a single T cell receptor beta chain sequence and its context. Germline values: CDR1 MNHNS, CDR2 SASEGT. After removal of 9 bases from V and 5 bases from J, the junction contained 9 bases not matched to a gene. This CDR3 has 14 amino acids. The data belong to a study of T cells in Graves' hyperthyroidism and ophthalmopathy. RNA transcripts gave rise to amplified TCR beta CDR3 regions. A first-round RT-PCR of the TCR CDR3 used the HTBI primer set. Each CDR3 protein is one row after TCRdb ran MiXCR on the multiplex PCR reads. Of approximately 590,000 distinct CDR3 sequences in the sample, 15% to 18% were seen once. Absence of ophthalmopathy progression within 18 months defined stable Graves' hyperthyroidism.

V and J are TRBV6-1 and TRBJ1-1; 10 positions match TRBD1. Sequenced material: blood. The source is a young woman with Graves' hyperthyroidism. The CDR3 here is CASSDRGLGTEAFF. As DNA, the CDR3 is TGTGCCAGTTCTGACAGGGGGCTCGGGACTGAAGCTTTCTTT.